A selection of T cell receptor beta chains follows, all from one sample in a study of cytomegalovirus exposure and HLA in healthy donors. TCRdb's copy holds only in-frame clones and misses some; the assay was immunoSEQ multiplex PCR. The table shows approximately 100,000 clones, with roughly 76% occurring only once. The specimen was PBMCs. These receptor sequences come from a woman aged 40 to 50 in good health and CMV-seropositive. CDR3s include the opening cysteine and the closing phenylalanine or tryptophan. The D gene is left open where the match is weak. The size entry is marked missing in some rows and otherwise reads once, few, many or a size class.

clone_size d_call j_call v_call cdr3_nt cdr3_aa
- - TRBJ2-6 TRBV7-9 TGTGCCAGCAGCTTAGGATGGCGGTTCTCTGGGGCCAACGTCCTGACTTTC CASSLGWRFSGANVLTF
- TRBD2 TRBJ2-5 TRBV7-2 TGTGCCAGCAGCTACATGACTAGCGGGAAAGAGACCCAGTACTTC CASSYMTSGKETQYF
once TRBD1 TRBJ1-1 TRBV4-1 TGCGCCAGCAGCCACCCAGGGGGCGAGAAGACTGAAGCTTTCTTT CASSHPGGEKTEAFF
- TRBD1 TRBJ1-2 TRBV6-5 TGTGCCAGCAGTGAACAGGGGGCGTATGGCTACACCTTC CASSEQGAYGYTF
- - TRBJ1-5 TRBV7-9 TGTTCCAGCAGCGGGGGGGGCGGAGGTCAGCCCCAGCATTTT CSSSGGGGGQPQHF
- TRBD1 TRBJ2-2 TRBV19 TGTGCCAGTAGGCCGGGACAGACTAACACCGGGGAGCTGTTTTTT CASRPGQTNTGELFF
- TRBD1 TRBJ1-1 TRBV5-1 TGCGCCAGCAGCTTGACCGCAGGGGGCGCGGACACTGAAGCTTTCTTT CASSLTAGGADTEAFF
- - TRBJ2-5 TRBV5-6 TGTGCCAGCAGCTTGGATGGGGGGAGGAGAGAGACCCAGTACTTC CASSLDGGRRETQYF
- TRBD1 TRBJ1-1 TRBV4-2 TGTGCCAGCAGCCGATCGGACAGCCAGGGGGACGAAGCTTTCTTT CASSRSDSQGDEAFF
- - TRBJ2-3 TRBV5-1 TGCGCCAGCAGCACCCCAACTAGCCCCGCAGATACGCAGTATTTT CASSTPTSPADTQYF
- TRBD2 TRBJ2-7 TRBV27 TGTGCCAGCAGTGGGAGGGGCTACGAGCAGTACTTC CASSGRGYEQYF
- TRBD1 TRBJ1-1 TRBV25-1 TGTGCCAGCAGTGACCACAGGGGTCTGAGTGCTTTCTTT CASSDHRGLSAFF
- TRBD1 TRBJ1-5 TRBV29-1 TGCAGCGTTGTGACAGGGTTTGGTCAGCCCCAGCATTTT CSVVTGFGQPQHF
few - TRBJ2-7 TRBV9 TGTGCCAGCAGCGTGCTTAGGGACACCGGTACCTACGAGCAGTACTTC CASSVLRDTGTYEQYF
few TRBD1 TRBJ1-1 TRBV5-6 TGTGCCAGCAGCAGGGGGCTGGGCACTGAAGCTTTCTTT CASSRGLGTEAFF
- - TRBJ1-2 TRBV21-1 TGTGCCAGCAGCCCGCGGGGGGACAGTGAGGGCTTTGGCTATGGCTACACCTTC CASSPRGDSEGFGYGYTF
- TRBD2 TRBJ2-1 TRBV5-1 TGCGCCAGCACCCGGACTAGCGGGGGGAATGAGCAGTTCTTC CASTRTSGGNEQFF
once - TRBJ2-7 TRBV21-1 TGTGCCAGCAGCAGGGCCGGACAGGGGTGGCCCTACGAGCAGTACTTC CASSRAGQGWPYEQYF
- - TRBJ2-7 TRBV30 TGTGCCTGGAGCAGGACGGGGTACGAGCAGTACTTC CAWSRTGYEQYF
- - TRBJ2-1 TRBV7-9 TGTGCCAGCAGCTACCCCGGGATCTTAAATGAGCAGTTCTTC CASSYPGILNEQFF
- - TRBJ1-4 TRBV11-2 TGTGCCAGCAGCTCATTACAGGGAACTAATGAAAAACTGTTTTTT CASSSLQGTNEKLFF
- TRBD1 TRBJ1-1 TRBV5-1 TGCGCCAGCAGCGCCCGACAGGGGGCTGTACTAGGGAACACTGAAGCTTTCTTT CASSARQGAVLGNTEAFF
- TRBD2 TRBJ2-7 TRBV5-6 TGTGCCAGCAGTTTGCCGGGGAGCGGGGGTTCCTACGAGCAGTACTTC CASSLPGSGGSYEQYF